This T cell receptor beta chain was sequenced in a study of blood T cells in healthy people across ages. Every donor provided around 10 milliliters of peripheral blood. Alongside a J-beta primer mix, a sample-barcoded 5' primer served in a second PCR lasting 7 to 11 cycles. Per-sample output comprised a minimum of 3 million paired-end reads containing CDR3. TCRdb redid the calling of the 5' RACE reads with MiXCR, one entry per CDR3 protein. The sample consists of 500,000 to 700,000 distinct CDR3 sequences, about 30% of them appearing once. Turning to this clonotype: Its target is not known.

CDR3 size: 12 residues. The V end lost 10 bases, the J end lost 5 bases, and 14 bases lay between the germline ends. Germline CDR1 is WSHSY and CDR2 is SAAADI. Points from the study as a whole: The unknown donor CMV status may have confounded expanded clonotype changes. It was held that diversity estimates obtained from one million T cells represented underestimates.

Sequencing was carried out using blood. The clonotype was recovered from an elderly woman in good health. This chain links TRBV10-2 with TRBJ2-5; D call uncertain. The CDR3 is CATRDGYETQYF. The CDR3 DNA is TGCGCCACCAGAGATGGGTACGAGACCCAGTACTTC.